The 29 T cell receptor beta chains presented below share a single source sample, sequenced in a study of T cell responses to AZD1222 COVID-19 vaccine. Clones were read by immunoSEQ multiplex PCR, and TCRdb kept only the in-frame ones, dropping some. The sample carries some 100,000 clones, roughly 89% recorded once. Sample: peripheral blood, taken 28 days after the second AZD1222 dose. Every receptor here comes from an adult who received the AZD1222 COVID-19 vaccine.

The CDR3 loop reads CSVEGTVRGEGSYEQYF. Here the CDR3 DNA reads TGCAGCGTTGAAGGGACGGTCAGGGGAGAGGGGTCTTACGAGCAGTACTTC. V is TRBV29-1 and J is TRBJ2-7, with D maybe TRBD1 (6 bases). Germline assignment: CDR1 SQVTM and CDR2 ANQGSEA. The CDR3 extends over 17 amino acids. V lost 1 base, J lost 4 bases, and 23 bases lay in between.

The genes are TRBV5-1 and TRBJ2-3, with 8 bases aligning to TRBD2. Germline V gene lookup returns CDR1 SGHRS and CDR2 YFSETQ. V lost 3 bases, J lost 3 bases, and 6 bases stayed unmatched. The CDR3 contains 15 residues. The CDR3 region is CASSSGLVETDTQYF. CDR3 coding DNA: TGCGCCAGCAGCTCGGGACTAGTGGAGACAGATACGCAGTATTTT.

This chain connects TRBV27 to TRBJ2-7; 11 bases fit TRBD1. This CDR3 is 14 amino acids long. The trim removed 6 bases at V and 2 bases at J, leaving 3 bases unmatched. Germline-derived CDR1 and CDR2 are MNHEY and SMNVEV (reference sequence). The CDR3 spells CASRKGQGAYEQYF. DNA for the CDR3: TGTGCCAGCAGGAAGGGACAGGGGGCCTACGAGCAGTACTTC.

This chain joins TRBV5-4 and TRBJ2-1; D not certain. The CDR3 is made up of 12 amino acids. Per the germline V gene, CDR1 is SGHNT and CDR2 is YYREEE (reference sequence). V was pared by 1 base and J by 5 bases, with 4 bases between. The CDR3 DNA reads TGTGCCAGCAGCTTGTTAGACAATGAGCAGTTCTTC. It is translated as CASSLLDNEQFF.

The V gene is TRBV11-3, the J gene TRBJ2-7; D possibly corresponds to TRBD2 (5 bases). The CDR3 covers 11 residues. Looked up from germline, CDR1 is SGHNT and CDR2 is YENEEA. V gave up 3 bases and J gave up 9 bases, with 9 bases separating them. The CDR3 here is CASSLEVVQYF. The DNA for the CDR3 is TGTGCCAGCAGCTTGGAGGTAGTGCAGTACTTC.

V gene TRBV24-1 combines with J gene TRBJ2-1; perhaps D is TRBD1 or TRBD2 (7 bases each). Germline CDR1 and CDR2: KGHDR and SFDVKD. The V and J ends lost 5 bases and 6 bases respectively, with 16 bases between them. CDR3 length equals 15 residues. In nucleotides, the CDR3 is TGTGCCACCAGTGGACAGGGTTCGGGGGGCAATGAGCAGTTCTTC. Its protein product is CATSGQGSGGNEQFF.

This sequence joins TRBV19 and TRBJ2-7; 12 positions agree with TRBD2. V was pared by 1 base and J by 0 bases, with 13 bases of the junction left unmatched. This CDR3 contains 20 residues. Germline V gene lookup returns CDR1 LNHDA and CDR2 SQIVND (reference sequence). CDR3 sequence reads: CASSIGPGLAGPGSSYEQYF. CDR3 DNA: TGTGCCAGTAGTATAGGCCCGGGACTAGCGGGCCCGGGAAGCTCCTACGAGCAGTACTTC.

V usage is TRBV29-1 and J usage is TRBJ2-1, with D possibly TRBD1 on 6 matching bases. V dropped 4 bases and J dropped 7 bases, with 14 bases sitting between them. Germline values: CDR1 SQVTM, CDR2 ANQGSEA. The CDR3 has 13 residues. The CDR3 nucleotides read TGCAGCGTTGTCAGGGGACCTGGGAATGAGCAGTTCTTC. Protein sequence: CSVVRGPGNEQFF.

The V and J genes are TRBV5-1 and TRBJ1-2; no clear D. This CDR3 is 12 amino acids long. CDR1 SGHRS and CDR2 YFSETQ come from the germline V gene. The ends were cut back, 2 bases at V and 6 bases at J, with 8 bases in the middle. The DNA for the CDR3 is TGCGCCAGCAGCTTTTCCGGGAATGGCTACACCTTC. It yields the protein CASSFSGNGYTF.

The chain employs TRBV5-6 and TRBJ2-7; D might be TRBD1 (6 bases). Germline V gene data show CDR1 as SGHDT and CDR2 as YYEEEE. The CDR3 is 14 amino acids. Trimming took off 4 bases at V and 4 bases at J, with 15 bases between the two ends. The CDR3 region has the DNA TGTGCCAGCAGCCTGGGGGCAGGGCCTTACGAGCAGTACTTC. As protein: CASSLGAGPYEQYF.

The chain employs TRBV12-3 or TRBV12-4 and TRBJ1-1, with 7 bases lining up with TRBD1. The CDR3 consists of 13 residues. J gave up 1 base and V 8 bases, and 4 bases lay outside the gene matches. The CDR3 reads CASFRQGNTEAFF. The CDR3 nucleotides are TGTGCCAGCTTCAGACAGGGGAACACTGAAGCTTTCTTT.

The chain carries TRBV12-3 or TRBV12-4 and TRBJ1-1; D is undetermined. Trimming pared 3 bases from V and 4 bases from J, leaving 6 bases between. CDR3 length equals 12 residues. CDR3 sequence reads: CASSLVGTEAFF. DNA for the CDR3: TGTGCCAGCAGTTTGGTGGGCACTGAAGCTTTCTTT.

J is TRBJ1-6 and V is TRBV6-2 or TRBV6-3; the D gene is possibly TRBD1 (5 bases). The CDR3 has 14 residues. From germline, CDR1 is MNHEY and CDR2 SVGEGT. Between the trimmed V and J ends, which lost 2 bases and 8 bases, there was a span of 10 bases. Written as DNA, the CDR3 is TGTGCCAGCAGTTACGGGACGTTTTATTCACCCCTCCACTTT. This gives the protein CASSYGTFYSPLHF.

The chain uses TRBV28 and TRBJ1-1; 8 bases line up with TRBD1. The CDR3 is made up of 14 amino acids. Germline V gene lookup returns CDR1 MDHEN and CDR2 SYDVKM. J lost 4 bases, V lost 5 bases, and 6 bases had no gene match. Written as DNA, the CDR3 is TGTGCCAGCAGTGCAGGGGGCCGGGGCACTGAAGCTTTCTTT. This codes for CASSAGGRGTEAFF.

V usage is TRBV12-5 and J usage is TRBJ2-7; D is undetermined. Deletions cut 1 base from V and 2 bases from J, with 15 bases between. CDR1 is LGHNT and CDR2 is FRNRAP in the germline V gene. CDR3 length equals 16 residues. The DNA for the CDR3 is TGTGCTAGTGGTTTGGGAGTTCTGCAGATACCCTACGAGCAGTACTTC. This codes for CASGLGVLQIPYEQYF.

This chain uses TRBV7-2 with TRBJ1-5, with 8 positions matching TRBD1. The J segment lost 6 bases and the V segment lost 1 base, leaving 5 bases of the junction unmatched. Per the germline V gene, CDR1 is SGHTA and CDR2 is FQGNSA. The CDR3 has 15 residues. CDR3 sequence: CASSLEGQGGQPQHF. The DNA of the CDR3 is TGTGCCAGCAGCTTAGAAGGACAGGGTGGTCAGCCCCAGCATTTT.

The chain uses TRBV6-5 and TRBJ2-1; D is possibly TRBD1 (8 bases). The CDR3 length is 14 residues. V was shortened by 7 bases and J by 4 bases, with 14 bases between the two germline ends. Germline-derived CDR1 and CDR2 are MNHEY and SVGAGI. CDR3 DNA sequence: TGTGCCAGCAATAAACAGGGGGGGTACAATGAGCAGTTCTTC. Translated, it gives CASNKQGGYNEQFF.

The chain employs TRBV3-1 (or the pseudogene TRBV3-2) and TRBJ1-2; 8 bases map to TRBD1. The CDR3 consists of 14 residues. Germline CDR1 and CDR2: LGHDT and YNNKEL (reference sequence). V was pared by 4 bases and J by 2 bases, with 3 bases of the junction left unmatched. CDR3 amino acids: CASSRGQGNYGYTF. In DNA, the CDR3 is TGTGCCAGCAGCCGAGGACAGGGAAACTATGGCTACACCTTC.

The chain joins TRBV7-2 to TRBJ2-5; 8 bases are a match to TRBD2. With V trimmed by 2 bases and J by 2 bases, 16 bases remained unmatched. This CDR3 is built from 19 residues. Germline CDR1 SGHTA, CDR2 FQGNSA. The CDR3 here is CASSLKWGSGVTYQETQYF. CDR3 bases: TGTGCCAGCAGCTTAAAGTGGGGTAGCGGGGTGACCTATCAAGAGACCCAGTACTTC.

The count of this clone is one. V usage is TRBV7-8 and J usage is TRBJ1-5, with D possibly TRBD1 on 5 matching bases. The CDR3 is 15 amino acids. Per germline, CDR1 SGHVS and CDR2 FQNEAQ. Trimming removed 3 bases from V and 2 bases from J, with 11 bases in between. In DNA form, the CDR3 reads TGTGCCAGCAGCTTCGCGGGGGTAGGCAATCAGCCCCAGCATTTT. Translating it yields CASSFAGVGNQPQHF.

The rearrangement joins TRBV6-2 or TRBV6-3 to TRBJ2-7; no clear D gene. Germline CDR1 and CDR2: MNHEY and SVGEGT. The CDR3 covers 17 residues. V lost 2 bases to trimming and J lost 2 bases, with 19 bases between them. Here the CDR3 DNA reads TGTGCCAGCAGTTACCCAGGACGCCATGGACCTCCCTACGAGCAGTACTTC. Its protein product is CASSYPGRHGPPYEQYF.

The genes are TRBV7-2 and TRBJ1-1, with 9 bases lining up with TRBD1. From germline, CDR1 is SGHTA and CDR2 FQGNSA. The CDR3 has 14 amino acids. The junction had 4 bases not matched to a gene; V was cut back by 4 bases and J by 4 bases. CDR3 region: CASSSRQGGTEAFF. The CDR3 DNA sequence: TGTGCCAGCAGCTCCAGACAGGGGGGCACTGAAGCTTTCTTT.

By sample share, this clone is medium-sized. The CDR3 DNA reads as TGCGCCAGCAGCCAAACCCTGACAGCTATGAACACTGAAGCTTTCTTT. Translating it yields CASSQTLTAMNTEAFF. The chain joins TRBV4-1 to TRBJ1-1; possibly TRBD1 for D (5 bases). This CDR3 has 16 residues. The germline V gene has CDR1 MGHRA and CDR2 YSYEKL. V was clipped by 2 bases and J by 0 bases, with 13 bases between them.

The J gene is TRBJ2-7, the V gene TRBV7-9; D is undetermined. Germline-derived CDR1 and CDR2 are SEHNR and FQNEAQ (reference sequence). The CDR3 loop spans 15 amino acids. The V and J ends lost 5 bases and 0 bases respectively, with 14 bases between them. The CDR3 sequence is CASSGLGPVSYEQYF. CDR3 nucleotide sequence: TGTGCCAGCAGCGGATTAGGACCCGTCTCCTACGAGCAGTACTTC.

The V gene is TRBV27, the J gene TRBJ2-6, with D maybe TRBD2 (5 bases). Trimming stripped 3 bases from V and 2 bases from J, with 14 bases between. CDR3 length equals 17 residues. The V gene's germline CDR1 is MNHEY and CDR2 SMNVEV (reference sequence). CDR3 loop: CASSFDLRGTGANVLTF. Written as DNA, the CDR3 is TGTGCCAGCAGTTTCGATTTACGGGGTACTGGGGCCAACGTCCTGACTTTC. Variable domain in full (rest from reference TRBV27 and TRBJ2-6): EAQVTQNPRYLITVTGKKLTVTCSQNMNHEYMSWYRQDPGLGLRQIYYSMNVEVTDKGDVPEGYKVSRKEKRNFPLILESPSPNQTSLYFCASSFDLRGTGANVLTFGAGSRLTVL.

The chain links TRBV5-8 to TRBJ2-3; TRBD2 might be the D (5 bases). Trimming cost V 4 bases and J 4 bases, with 13 bases left between them. This CDR3 contains 14 residues. In germline, CDR1 is SGHTS, CDR2 YDEGEE. CDR3 in DNA: TGTGCCAGCAGCGTACTAGGTTTCGCAGATACGCAGTATTTT. This translates into CASSVLGFADTQYF.

The rearrangement links TRBV29-1 to TRBJ1-1; 9 nucleotides align to TRBD1. The germline gives CDR1 SQVTM, CDR2 ANQGSEA. V trimming: 7 bases; J trimming: 5 bases; junction bases outside the gene matches: 2. The CDR3 sequence is 11 residues long. This CDR3 is CSAGTGTEAFF. The CDR3 bases are TGCAGCGCCGGGACAGGGACTGAAGCTTTCTTT.

The gene calls are TRBV4-3 and TRBJ2-1; a possible D gene is TRBD2 (6 bases). Trimming shortened V by 1 base and J by 4 bases, and 11 bases separated the two germline ends. This CDR3 region has 15 residues. Per the germline V gene, CDR1 is LGHNA and CDR2 is YSLEER. The CDR3 coding sequence is TGCGCCAGCAGCCAAGGGGCTAGCGATTACAATGAGCAGTTCTTC. The encoded protein is CASSQGASDYNEQFF.

The J gene is TRBJ2-7, the V gene TRBV20-1; D remains unclear. Germline V CDR1 and CDR2: DFQATT, SNEGSKA (reference sequence). V was cut by 3 bases and J by 1 base, with 13 bases left in between. The CDR3 sequence is 14 residues long. The CDR3 sequence is CSASPGGISYEQYF. CDR3 sequence (DNA): TGCAGTGCTAGTCCGGGCGGAATATCCTACGAGCAGTACTTC.